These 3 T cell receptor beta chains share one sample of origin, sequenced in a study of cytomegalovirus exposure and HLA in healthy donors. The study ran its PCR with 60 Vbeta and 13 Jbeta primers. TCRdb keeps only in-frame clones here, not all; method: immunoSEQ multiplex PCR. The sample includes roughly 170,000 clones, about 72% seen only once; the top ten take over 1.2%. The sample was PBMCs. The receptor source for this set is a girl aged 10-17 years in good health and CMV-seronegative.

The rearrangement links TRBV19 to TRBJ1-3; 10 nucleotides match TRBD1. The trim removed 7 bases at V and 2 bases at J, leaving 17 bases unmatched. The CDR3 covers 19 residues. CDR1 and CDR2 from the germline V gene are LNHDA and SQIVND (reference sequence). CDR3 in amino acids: CASNSPLISDRGPGNTIYF. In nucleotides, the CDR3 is TGTGCCAGTAATTCGCCTCTGATTTCAGACAGGGGGCCTGGAAACACCATATATTTT.

CDR3 region: CASSQVGRGTGEQYF. CDR3 DNA: TGCGCCAGCAGCCAAGTGGGCAGGGGGACTGGAGAGCAGTACTTC. The chain is built from TRBV4-1 and TRBJ2-7, with a weak D call TRBD1 (7 bases). Germline assignment: CDR1 MGHRA and CDR2 YSYEKL. V was shortened by 1 base and J by 7 bases, with 17 bases between the two germline ends. The length of the CDR3 is 15 residues.

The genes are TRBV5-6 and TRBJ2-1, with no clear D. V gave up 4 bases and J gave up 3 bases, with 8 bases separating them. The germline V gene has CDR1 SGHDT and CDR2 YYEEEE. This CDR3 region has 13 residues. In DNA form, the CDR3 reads TGTGCCAGCAGCGACAACAGCTACAATGAGCAGTTCTTC. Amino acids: CASSDNSYNEQFF. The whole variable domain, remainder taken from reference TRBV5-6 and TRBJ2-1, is DAGVTQSPTHLIKTRGQQVTLRCSPKSGHDTVSWYQQALGQGPQFIFQYYEEEERQRGNFPDRFSGHQFPNYSSELNVNALLLGDSALYLCASSDNSYNEQFFGPGTRLTVL.